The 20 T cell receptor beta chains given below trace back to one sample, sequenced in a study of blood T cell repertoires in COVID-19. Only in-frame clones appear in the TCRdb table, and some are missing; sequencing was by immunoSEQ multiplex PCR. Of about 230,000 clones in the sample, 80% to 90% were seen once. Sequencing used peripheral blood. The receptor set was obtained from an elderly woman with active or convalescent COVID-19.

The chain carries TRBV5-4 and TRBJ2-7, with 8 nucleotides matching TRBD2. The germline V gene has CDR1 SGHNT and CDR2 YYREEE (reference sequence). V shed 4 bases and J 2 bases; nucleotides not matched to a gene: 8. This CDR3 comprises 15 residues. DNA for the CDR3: TGTGCCAGCAGCAACCTAGCGGGCGGGCCCTACGAGCAGTACTTC. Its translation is CASSNLAGGPYEQYF.

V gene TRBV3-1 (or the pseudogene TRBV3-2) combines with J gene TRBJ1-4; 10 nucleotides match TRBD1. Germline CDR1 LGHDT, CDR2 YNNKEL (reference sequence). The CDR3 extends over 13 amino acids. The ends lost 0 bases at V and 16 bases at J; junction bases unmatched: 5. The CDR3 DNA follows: TGTGCCAGCAGCCAAGATCGGACAGGGGGACGGTTTTTT. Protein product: CASSQDRTGGRFF.

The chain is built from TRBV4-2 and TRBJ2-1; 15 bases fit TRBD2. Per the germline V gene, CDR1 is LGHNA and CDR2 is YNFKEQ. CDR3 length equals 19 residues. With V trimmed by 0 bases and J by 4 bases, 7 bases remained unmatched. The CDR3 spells CASSQDQGLAGGKYNEQFF. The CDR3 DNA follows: TGTGCCAGCAGCCAAGATCAGGGACTAGCGGGAGGCAAATACAATGAGCAGTTCTTC.

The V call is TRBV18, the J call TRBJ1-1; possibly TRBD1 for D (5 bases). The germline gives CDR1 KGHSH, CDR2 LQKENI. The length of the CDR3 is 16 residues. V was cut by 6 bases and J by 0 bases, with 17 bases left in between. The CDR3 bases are TGTGCCAGCTCGCGTGACAGACAGAGCTTGAACACTGAAGCTTTCTTT. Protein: CASSRDRQSLNTEAFF.

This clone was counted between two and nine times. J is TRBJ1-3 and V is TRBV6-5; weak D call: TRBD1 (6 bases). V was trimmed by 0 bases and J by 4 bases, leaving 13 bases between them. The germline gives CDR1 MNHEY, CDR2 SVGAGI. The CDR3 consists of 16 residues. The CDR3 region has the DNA TGTGCCAGCAGTTACTCGAAGGACAGACCGGGAAACACCATATATTTT. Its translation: CASSYSKDRPGNTIYF.

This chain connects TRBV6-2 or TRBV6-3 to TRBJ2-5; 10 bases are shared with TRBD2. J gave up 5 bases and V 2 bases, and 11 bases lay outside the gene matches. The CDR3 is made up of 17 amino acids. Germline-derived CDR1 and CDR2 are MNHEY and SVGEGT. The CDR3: CASSYTAGGLIMETQYF. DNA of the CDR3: TGTGCCAGCAGTTACACAGCGGGGGGGCTTATTATGGAGACCCAGTACTTC.

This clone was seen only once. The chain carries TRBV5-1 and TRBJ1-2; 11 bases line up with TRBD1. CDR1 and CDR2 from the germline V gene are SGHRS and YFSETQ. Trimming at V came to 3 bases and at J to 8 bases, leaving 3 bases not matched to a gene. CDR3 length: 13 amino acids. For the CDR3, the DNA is TGCGCCAGCAGCTGGGACAGGGGGAGCGGCTACACCTTC. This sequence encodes CASSWDRGSGYTF.

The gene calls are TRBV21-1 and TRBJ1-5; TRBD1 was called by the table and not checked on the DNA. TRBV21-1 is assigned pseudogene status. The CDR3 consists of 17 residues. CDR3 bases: TGTGCCAGCAGCGCCCGGGGACAGCAGTATAGCAATCAGCCCCAGCATTTT. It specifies CASSARGQQYSNQPQHF.

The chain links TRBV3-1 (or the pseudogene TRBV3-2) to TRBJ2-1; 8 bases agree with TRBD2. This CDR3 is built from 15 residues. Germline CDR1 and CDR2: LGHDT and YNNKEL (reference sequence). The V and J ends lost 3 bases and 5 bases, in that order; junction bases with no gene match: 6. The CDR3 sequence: CASSHIGGVNNEQFF. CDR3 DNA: TGTGCCAGCAGCCATATCGGGGGGGTCAACAATGAGCAGTTCTTC.

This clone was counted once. This CDR3 is CASSYDRGNYNEQFF. In DNA form, the CDR3 reads TGCGCCAGCAGCTACGACAGGGGAAATTACAATGAGCAGTTCTTC. The chain carries TRBV5-1 and TRBJ2-1, with 8 bases that match TRBD1. Germline CDR1 reads SGHRS; CDR2 reads YFSETQ. The V segment lost 3 bases and the J segment 4 bases; nucleotides outside the gene matches: 6. This CDR3 region has 15 residues.

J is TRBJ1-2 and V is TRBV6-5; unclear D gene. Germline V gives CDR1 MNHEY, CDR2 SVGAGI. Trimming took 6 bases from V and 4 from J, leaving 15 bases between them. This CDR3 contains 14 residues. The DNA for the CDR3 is TGTGCCAGCAGCTCTACCGAGGGTGGCTATGGCTACACCTTC. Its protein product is CASSSTEGGYGYTF.

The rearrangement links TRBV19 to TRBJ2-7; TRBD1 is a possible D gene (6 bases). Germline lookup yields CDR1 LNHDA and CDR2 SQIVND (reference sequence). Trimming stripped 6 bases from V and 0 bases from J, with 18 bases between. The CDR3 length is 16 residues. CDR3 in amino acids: CASRLSGHLNSYEQYF. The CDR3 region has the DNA TGTGCCAGTAGGCTTTCGGGACATCTGAACTCCTACGAGCAGTACTTC. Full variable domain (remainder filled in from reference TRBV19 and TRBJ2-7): DGGITQSPKYLFRKEGQNVTLSCEQNLNHDAMYWYRQDPGQGLRLIYYSQIVNDFQKGDIAEGYSVSREKKESFPLTVTSAQKNPTAFYLCASRLSGHLNSYEQYFGPGTRLTVT.

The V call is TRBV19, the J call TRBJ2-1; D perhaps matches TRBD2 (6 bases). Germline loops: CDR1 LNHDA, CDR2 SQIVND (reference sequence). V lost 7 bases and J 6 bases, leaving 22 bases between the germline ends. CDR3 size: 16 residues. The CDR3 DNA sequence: TGTGCCAGTACCCTTGTCTGGCAAGGACTAAGCAATGAGCAGTTCTTC. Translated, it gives CASTLVWQGLSNEQFF. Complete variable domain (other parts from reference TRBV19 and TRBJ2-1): DGGITQSPKYLFRKEGQNVTLSCEQNLNHDAMYWYRQDPGQGLRLIYYSQIVNDFQKGDIAEGYSVSREKKESFPLTVTSAQKNPTAFYLCASTLVWQGLSNEQFFGPGTRLTVL.

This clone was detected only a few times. CDR3: CASSQVDSGYNEQFF. In DNA form, the CDR3 reads TGTGCCAGCAGCCAAGTCGATAGCGGGTACAATGAGCAGTTCTTC. The V call is TRBV4-2, the J call TRBJ2-1; 7 nucleotides align to TRBD2. The CDR3 is made up of 15 amino acids. Germline CDR1 LGHNA, CDR2 YNFKEQ. The V segment lost 1 base and the J segment 4 bases; nucleotides outside the gene matches: 4.

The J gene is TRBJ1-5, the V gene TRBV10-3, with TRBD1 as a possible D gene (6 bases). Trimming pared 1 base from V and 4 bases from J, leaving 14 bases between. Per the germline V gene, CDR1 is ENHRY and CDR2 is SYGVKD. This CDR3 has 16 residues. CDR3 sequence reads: CAISEFGQGLNQPQHF. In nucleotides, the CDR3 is TGTGCCATCAGTGAGTTCGGGCAGGGGTTGAATCAGCCCCAGCATTTT.

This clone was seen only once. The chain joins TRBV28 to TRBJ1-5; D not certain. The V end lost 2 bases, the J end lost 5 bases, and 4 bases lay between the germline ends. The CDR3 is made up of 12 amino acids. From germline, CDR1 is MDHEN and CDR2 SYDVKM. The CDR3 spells CASSLPYQPQHF. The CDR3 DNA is TGTGCCAGCAGTTTACCTTATCAGCCCCAGCATTTT.

DNA of the CDR3: TGTGCCAGCAGTGAAGCCGCAGGGTTCTGGAACACCGGGGAGCTGTTTTTT. Its translation is CASSEAAGFWNTGELFF. This chain links TRBV2 with TRBJ2-2; a possible D gene is TRBD1 (5 bases). V lost 0 bases to trimming and J lost 1 base, with 12 bases between them. This CDR3 is built from 17 residues. Germline assignment: CDR1 SNHLY and CDR2 FYNNEI.

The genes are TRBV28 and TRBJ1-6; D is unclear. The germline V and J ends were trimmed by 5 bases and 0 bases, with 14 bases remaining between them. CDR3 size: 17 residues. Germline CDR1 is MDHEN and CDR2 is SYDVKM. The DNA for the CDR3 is TGTGCCAGCAGTGGCGGAGACCCAAGCTCCTATAATTCACCCCTCCACTTT. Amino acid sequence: CASSGGDPSSYNSPLHF.

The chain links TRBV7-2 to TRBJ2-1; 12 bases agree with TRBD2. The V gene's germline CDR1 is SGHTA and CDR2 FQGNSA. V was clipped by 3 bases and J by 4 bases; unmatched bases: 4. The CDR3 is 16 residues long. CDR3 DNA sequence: TGTGCCAGCAGCTTCGCCGGGACTAGCGGGTACAATGAGCAGTTCTTC. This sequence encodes CASSFAGTSGYNEQFF.

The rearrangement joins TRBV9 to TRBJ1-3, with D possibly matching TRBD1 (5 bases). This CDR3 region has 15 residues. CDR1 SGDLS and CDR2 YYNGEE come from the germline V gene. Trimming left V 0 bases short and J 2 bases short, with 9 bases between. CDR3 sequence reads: CASSVDHRTGNTIYF. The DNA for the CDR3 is TGTGCCAGCAGCGTAGACCACAGGACTGGAAACACCATATATTTT.